The clone carrying this T cell receptor beta chain was recorded only once. Trimming took off 0 bases at V and 6 bases at J, with 20 bases between the two ends. CDR3 length equals 17 residues. CDR1 and CDR2 from the germline V gene are SGDLS and YYNGEE. The data are from a study of blood T cell repertoires in COVID-19. As for the study in general: Italy, Spain and the United States were the sources of the convalescent and acute COVID-19 samples.

Methods used by the authors: Amplification of reference gene primers provided the estimated nucleated cell counts. The assay was immunoSEQ multiplex PCR, and TCRdb's table has in-frame clones only and misses some. Clonal size and the V and J genes are those of that table, whereas D and trimming came from the DNA. The data contain about 210,000 clones, around 82% of them singletons. This sequence originates from a human donor in a cohort sampled during active COVID-19. The chain is built from TRBV9 and TRBJ2-3; the D gene is possibly TRBD2 (7 bases). Sequenced input: peripheral blood. The CDR3 protein is CASSVAGGGGHADTQYF. The CDR3, as DNA: TGTGCCAGCAGCGTAGCCGGTGGGGGGGGACATGCGGATACGCAGTATTTT.